Listed below are T cell receptor beta chains from one sample, sequenced in a study of blood T cell repertoires in COVID-19. Method: immunoSEQ multiplex PCR; TCRdb's copy keeps in-frame clones and lacks some. This sample has tens of thousands of clones, with 80% to 85% found just once. Sequencing was carried out using peripheral blood. Receptors were obtained from a human donor in a cohort sampled during active COVID-19. Both conserved end residues are part of each CDR3. Fields, in order: V gene, clone size, D gene, J gene, CDR3 DNA, CDR3 protein. The D gene is left open where the match is weak. Rows give clone size only sometimes, using once, few, many, or a class for an expanded clone.

>TRBV4-3|.|.|TRBJ2-7
TGCGCCAGCAGCCAGGGGCGCGGGGCACCCTCCTACGAGCAGTACTTC
CASSQGRGAPSYEQYF
>TRBV19|.|.|TRBJ1-4
TGTGCCAGTAGCGTGACAGGTGGGCGGCAAGAAAAACTGTTTTTT
CASSVTGGRQEKLFF
>TRBV18|.|TRBD1|TRBJ2-7
TGTGCCAGCTCCGGGACAGGGGGCTACGAGCAGTACTTC
CASSGTGGYEQYF
>TRBV2|few|.|TRBJ2-1
TGTGCCAGCAGACTAGCTGGCGATGAGCAGTTCTTC
CASRLAGDEQFF
>TRBV5-1|.|TRBD1|TRBJ1-1
TGCGCCAGCAGCGGCGAAGGGGGCAGGGGGACTGAAGCTTTCTTT
CASSGEGGRGTEAFF
>TRBV10-3|once|.|TRBJ1-3
TGTGCCATCAGTGAGTCGTCTGTATCTGGAAACACCATATATTTT
CAISESSVSGNTIYF
>TRBV3-1/TRBV3-2|.|.|TRBJ1-6
TGTGCCAGCACCCAAGATACTTCGGAGAACCCGTTTGGCTTCTATAATTCACCCCTCCACTTT
CASTQDTSENPFGFYNSPLHF
>TRBV2|few|.|TRBJ1-2
TGTGCCAGCAGTGGACAGACCAACTATGGCTACACCTTC
CASSGQTNYGYTF
>TRBV7-6|.|TRBD1|TRBJ1-4
TGTGCCAGCAGCTGGGGACAGGAATTAAATGAAAAACTGTTTTTT
CASSWGQELNEKLFF
>TRBV5-6|.|.|TRBJ2-7
TGTGCCAGCAGCTTGCAGGTGGGCGAGCAGTACTTC
CASSLQVGEQYF
>TRBV2|.|TRBD2|TRBJ2-7
TGTGCCAGCAGCCTAGCGGGCTCCTACGAGCAGTACTTC
CASSLAGSYEQYF
>TRBV28|.|TRBD1|TRBJ1-2
TGTGCCAGCCTCCCGGTAGGGGGCGACCCCTATGGCTACACCTTC
CASLPVGGDPYGYTF
>TRBV3-1/TRBV3-2|.|.|TRBJ2-3
TGTGCCAGCAGCCGGGCGCGCACAGATACGCAGTATTTT
CASSRARTDTQYF
>TRBV7-2|.|.|TRBJ2-1
TGTGCCAGCAGCTTAGTAGGGGGGGCCGGTGAGCAGTTCTTC
CASSLVGGAGEQFF
>TRBV21-1|.|.|TRBJ2-3
TGTGCCAGCAGCAAGGCCCTAAGCGGGGGGGCGTCAGATACGCAGTATTTT
CASSKALSGGASDTQYF
>TRBV7-9|.|TRBD1|TRBJ2-3
TGTGCCAGCAGCGACAGGGTTTTGCGCACAGATACGCAGTATTTT
CASSDRVLRTDTQYF
>TRBV10-3|.|.|TRBJ2-4
TGTGCCATCAGTGAGTCCCGGGCAGGGGAGAACATTCAGTACTTC
CAISESRAGENIQYF
>TRBV18|.|TRBD1|TRBJ2-5
TGTGCCAGTCACGGACAGGTTAGACAAGAGACCCAGTACTTC
CASHGQVRQETQYF
>TRBV10-3|.|.|TRBJ2-2
TGTGCCATCAGTGTGCCCGCCAGGCCGAACACCGGGGAGCTGTTTTTT
CAISVPARPNTGELFF
>TRBV19|.|TRBD1|TRBJ2-1
TGTGCCAGTAGCCTACAGGGGAGAGTCTACAATGAGCAGTTCTTC
CASSLQGRVYNEQFF
>TRBV19|.|TRBD2|TRBJ2-3
TGTGCCAGTAGTATAACTGTGTGGCTAGCGGGGGGTGCAGTGCAGTATTTT
CASSITVWLAGGAVQYF
>TRBV27|.|TRBD2|TRBJ2-7
TGTGCCAGCAGTTTTTCTAGCGGGGCCTACGAGCAGTACTTC
CASSFSSGAYEQYF
>TRBV11-3|.|.|TRBJ2-3
TGTGCCAGCAGCTTAGTCCCCAATGTCCGGGGGATAGATACGCAGTATTTT
CASSLVPNVRGIDTQYF
>TRBV27|.|.|TRBJ2-1
TGTGCCAGCAGTTTCACAGGGCATTACAATGAGCAGTTCTTC
CASSFTGHYNEQFF
>TRBV3-1/TRBV3-2|.|TRBD1|TRBJ1-3
TGTGCCAGCAGTCCTGGACAGGGCTCTGGAAACACCATATATTTT
CASSPGQGSGNTIYF
>TRBV19|.|TRBD1|TRBJ1-1
TGTGCCAGTAGTATAGATCTGGGGACAGGTGGTGTAGCTTTCTTT
CASSIDLGTGGVAFF
>TRBV27|.|.|TRBJ1-5
TGTGCCAGCAGTTTATTGGGGGGGCGCTTTCAGCCCCAGCATTTT
CASSLLGGRFQPQHF